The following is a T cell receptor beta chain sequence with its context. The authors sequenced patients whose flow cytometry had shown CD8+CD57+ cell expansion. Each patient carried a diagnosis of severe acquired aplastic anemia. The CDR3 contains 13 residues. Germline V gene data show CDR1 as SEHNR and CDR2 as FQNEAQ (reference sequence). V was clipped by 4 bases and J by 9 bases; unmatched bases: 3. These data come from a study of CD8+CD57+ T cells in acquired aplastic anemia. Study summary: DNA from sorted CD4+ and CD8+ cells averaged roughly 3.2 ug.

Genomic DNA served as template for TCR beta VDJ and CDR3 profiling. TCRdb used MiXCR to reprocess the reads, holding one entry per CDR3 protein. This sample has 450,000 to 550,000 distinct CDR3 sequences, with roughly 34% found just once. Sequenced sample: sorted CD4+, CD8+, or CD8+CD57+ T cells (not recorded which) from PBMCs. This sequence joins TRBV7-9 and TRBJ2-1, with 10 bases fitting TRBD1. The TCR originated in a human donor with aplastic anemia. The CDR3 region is CASSSTGGGEQFF. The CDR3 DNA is TGTGCCAGCAGCTCGACAGGGGGCGGTGAGCAGTTCTTC.